This TCR beta chain was documented in a study of cytomegalovirus exposure and HLA in healthy donors (dated by TCRdb to about 2017). With regard to the full study: According to a later analysis, one platform produced both the 100 to 150 validation repertoires and the approximately 670 repertoires of the first cohort. The aim of the study was to test whether cataloging public T cell receptors could identify signatures of past pathogen exposure. In addition to the first cohort of 666 subjects, a separate validation cohort of over 90 different subjects was used. The study combined high-throughput TCR immunosequencing, statistical association of individual TCRs with disease status, and machine learning to predict cytomegalovirus infection status.

For this clone: Its antigen is not yet known. No clone much larger than this one lies a single base away; base qualities are absent.

Separate from the roughly 650-subject first cohort, the validation cohort of more than 90 subjects was the group to which the donors belonged. In the germline V gene (reference sequence), CDR1 corresponds to MNHEY and CDR2 to SMNVEV. V is trimmed back by 6 bases and J by 7 bases, and the junction contains 9 bases that no gene match accounts for. The CDR3 goes from the cysteine to the phenylalanine over 14 residues. Only the CDR3 region is kept as DNA, spanning 42 bases read in frame from base 1. The library relied on the immunoSEQ multiplex PCR assay. Turning to the authors' computational methods: A statistical classification framework was built for diagnosing cytomegalovirus status from the catalog of TCR beta chain sequences. Drawn from immuneACCESS, this table holds only the in-frame rearrangements with V and J called that TCRdb kept. Clones are partly lost; checked studies trace under half to an unresolved V gene and leave the rest unexplained. V and J calls and clone size follow that table, whereas D and trimming were derived from the DNA. Present in this sample are 150,000 or so clones, 85% to 90% of which were seen just once. The ten largest clones represent about 3.1% of the sample.

Points the paper makes about the study in general: A later analysis found that TCRs clustered in the first cohort also tended to co-occur in the 110 or so validation repertoires, with 94% of cluster scores above 0. A few of the identified cytomegalovirus-associated TCR beta chains were confirmed in vitro to be specific for cytomegalovirus antigens. A later analysis had no HLA typing for the validation cohort, so co-occurrence there was scored across all 110 or so repertoires. The authors suggested that the approach could potentially be extended to other disease states and immunological phenotypes. The study listed 150 to 200 TCR beta chains as associated with cytomegalovirus. The classifier was reported to diagnose cytomegalovirus status with high specificity and sensitivity in both the original and validation cohorts. Most TCR sequences were observed very rarely across donors, whereas some public TCRs were present in many individuals.

This receptor was taken from a woman aged 18-29 years in good health and CMV-seropositive. The sequence joins TRBV27 to TRBJ1-2; 9 central nucleotides agree with TRBD1. The sequencing input was PBMCs. Here the CDR3 is given as CASRPTGGSFGYTF. The nucleotides are TGTGCCAGCAGGCCGACAGGGGGATCCTTTGGCTACACCTTC.